A selection of T cell receptor beta chains follows, all from one sample in a study of blood T cell dynamics during melanoma immunotherapy. Data came from immunoSEQ multiplex PCR; TCRdb stores just in-frame clones and leaves some out. The sample shows around 3,800 clones, approximately 97% of them seen only once. Here the sequenced sample was effector memory CD8+ T cells from blood, taken from a patient treated with checkpoint blockade. These receptors were collected from a human donor with melanoma. Each CDR3 is given with its conserved first and last residue. Each record gives: D gene, J gene, V gene, clone size, CDR3 DNA, CDR3 protein. A D gene is named only where the DNA matches it firmly. Only some rows state a clone size, as once, few, many or a class for expanded clones.

d_gene: NA
j_gene: TRBJ2-7
v_gene: TRBV19
abundance: NA
CDR3nt: TGTGCCAGTAGCTTTTCGGGCAGGGGCTACTACGAGCAGTACTTC
CDR3aa: CASSFSGRGYYEQYF

d_gene: TRBD2
j_gene: TRBJ2-2
v_gene: TRBV5-4
abundance: once
CDR3nt: TGTGCCAGCAGCCCGGGGGGGGCTAGCGGGAGGTCGGCCGGGGAGCTGTTTTTT
CDR3aa: CASSPGGASGRSAGELFF

d_gene: TRBD2
j_gene: TRBJ2-5
v_gene: TRBV11-3
abundance: NA
CDR3nt: TGTGCCAGCAGCTTCGGAGCGGGAGGCGAAGAGACCCAGTACTTC
CDR3aa: CASSFGAGGEETQYF

d_gene: NA
j_gene: TRBJ2-7
v_gene: TRBV27
abundance: NA
CDR3nt: TGTGCCAGCAGTTTAGATGTCCGATACGAGCAGTACTTC
CDR3aa: CASSLDVRYEQYF

d_gene: TRBD2
j_gene: TRBJ2-7
v_gene: TRBV5-1
abundance: few
CDR3nt: TGCGCCAGCCGGCTGACTAGCGGGTCCCTCTCCTACGAGCAGTACTTC
CDR3aa: CASRLTSGSLSYEQYF

d_gene: TRBD1
j_gene: TRBJ2-2
v_gene: TRBV28
abundance: NA
CDR3nt: TGTGCCAGCGAAACCGGGACAGGGGCCGGGGAGCTGTTTTTT
CDR3aa: CASETGTGAGELFF

d_gene: TRBD1
j_gene: TRBJ2-7
v_gene: TRBV27
abundance: once
CDR3nt: TGTGCCAGCAGTAATGGGGACAGGAGAAAAGGGGTAACCTACGAGCAGTACTTC
CDR3aa: CASSNGDRRKGVTYEQYF

d_gene: NA
j_gene: TRBJ2-2
v_gene: TRBV2
abundance: NA
CDR3nt: TGTGCCAGCAACACCCCGGTGGGGCCTTTGAACACCGGGGAGCTGTTTTTT
CDR3aa: CASNTPVGPLNTGELFF

d_gene: TRBD1
j_gene: TRBJ2-7
v_gene: TRBV7-9
abundance: NA
CDR3nt: TGTGCCAGCAGCCCAAGGACAGGGAACACCAACGAGCAGTACTTC
CDR3aa: CASSPRTGNTNEQYF

d_gene: NA
j_gene: TRBJ1-6
v_gene: TRBV5-1
abundance: NA
CDR3nt: TGCGCCAGCAGCTTCATGACACCCGATGATTCACCCCTCCACTTT
CDR3aa: CASSFMTPDDSPLHF

d_gene: TRBD1
j_gene: TRBJ2-7
v_gene: TRBV15
abundance: NA
CDR3nt: TGTGCCACCAGCTCAACCGGGACAGGTGTCTCCGAGCAGTACTTC
CDR3aa: CATSSTGTGVSEQYF

d_gene: NA
j_gene: TRBJ1-5
v_gene: TRBV28
abundance: NA
CDR3nt: TGTGCCAGCAGTACAGAGAAAATGCGGTATAGCAATCAGCCCCAGCATTTT
CDR3aa: CASSTEKMRYSNQPQHF

d_gene: TRBD1
j_gene: TRBJ1-2
v_gene: TRBV27
abundance: NA
CDR3nt: TGTGCCAGCAGTTTTCAGGACAGGGGGCGAGGGTATGGCTACACCTTC
CDR3aa: CASSFQDRGRGYGYTF

d_gene: NA
j_gene: TRBJ2-7
v_gene: TRBV9
abundance: once
CDR3nt: TGTGCCAGCAGCGTAGAGGACGGCGCCTACGAGCAGTACTTC
CDR3aa: CASSVEDGAYEQYF

d_gene: NA
j_gene: TRBJ2-7
v_gene: TRBV10-3
abundance: NA
CDR3nt: TGTGCCATCAGTGAGTCCGAACAGCCCTCCTACGAGCAGTACTTC
CDR3aa: CAISESEQPSYEQYF

d_gene: NA
j_gene: TRBJ1-4
v_gene: TRBV27
abundance: NA
CDR3nt: TGTGCCAGCAGTTGGACAGCCCAGAATGAAAAACTGTTTTTT
CDR3aa: CASSWTAQNEKLFF

d_gene: NA
j_gene: TRBJ2-5
v_gene: TRBV28
abundance: NA
CDR3nt: TGTGCCAGCAGTTTATTATGGGTAGGAGAACAAGAGACCCAGTACTTC
CDR3aa: CASSLLWVGEQETQYF

d_gene: TRBD2
j_gene: TRBJ2-1
v_gene: TRBV5-6
abundance: NA
CDR3nt: TGTGCCAGCAGCTGGGCTCCGGGAGGAAACAATGAGCAGTTCTTC
CDR3aa: CASSWAPGGNNEQFF

d_gene: NA
j_gene: TRBJ2-1
v_gene: TRBV28
abundance: NA
CDR3nt: TGTGCCAGCAGTTACCCTGGCTCCTACAATGAGCAGTTCTTC
CDR3aa: CASSYPGSYNEQFF

d_gene: TRBD2
j_gene: TRBJ2-3
v_gene: TRBV27
abundance: NA
CDR3nt: TGTGCCAGCAGTCCCGGACTAGCGGGAGCAGATACGCAGTATTTT
CDR3aa: CASSPGLAGADTQYF

d_gene: NA
j_gene: TRBJ2-3
v_gene: TRBV7-2
abundance: NA
CDR3nt: TGTGCCAGCAGCGAAAATCCAACGGGCGTACTTCGCACAGATACGCAGTATTTT
CDR3aa: CASSENPTGVLRTDTQYF